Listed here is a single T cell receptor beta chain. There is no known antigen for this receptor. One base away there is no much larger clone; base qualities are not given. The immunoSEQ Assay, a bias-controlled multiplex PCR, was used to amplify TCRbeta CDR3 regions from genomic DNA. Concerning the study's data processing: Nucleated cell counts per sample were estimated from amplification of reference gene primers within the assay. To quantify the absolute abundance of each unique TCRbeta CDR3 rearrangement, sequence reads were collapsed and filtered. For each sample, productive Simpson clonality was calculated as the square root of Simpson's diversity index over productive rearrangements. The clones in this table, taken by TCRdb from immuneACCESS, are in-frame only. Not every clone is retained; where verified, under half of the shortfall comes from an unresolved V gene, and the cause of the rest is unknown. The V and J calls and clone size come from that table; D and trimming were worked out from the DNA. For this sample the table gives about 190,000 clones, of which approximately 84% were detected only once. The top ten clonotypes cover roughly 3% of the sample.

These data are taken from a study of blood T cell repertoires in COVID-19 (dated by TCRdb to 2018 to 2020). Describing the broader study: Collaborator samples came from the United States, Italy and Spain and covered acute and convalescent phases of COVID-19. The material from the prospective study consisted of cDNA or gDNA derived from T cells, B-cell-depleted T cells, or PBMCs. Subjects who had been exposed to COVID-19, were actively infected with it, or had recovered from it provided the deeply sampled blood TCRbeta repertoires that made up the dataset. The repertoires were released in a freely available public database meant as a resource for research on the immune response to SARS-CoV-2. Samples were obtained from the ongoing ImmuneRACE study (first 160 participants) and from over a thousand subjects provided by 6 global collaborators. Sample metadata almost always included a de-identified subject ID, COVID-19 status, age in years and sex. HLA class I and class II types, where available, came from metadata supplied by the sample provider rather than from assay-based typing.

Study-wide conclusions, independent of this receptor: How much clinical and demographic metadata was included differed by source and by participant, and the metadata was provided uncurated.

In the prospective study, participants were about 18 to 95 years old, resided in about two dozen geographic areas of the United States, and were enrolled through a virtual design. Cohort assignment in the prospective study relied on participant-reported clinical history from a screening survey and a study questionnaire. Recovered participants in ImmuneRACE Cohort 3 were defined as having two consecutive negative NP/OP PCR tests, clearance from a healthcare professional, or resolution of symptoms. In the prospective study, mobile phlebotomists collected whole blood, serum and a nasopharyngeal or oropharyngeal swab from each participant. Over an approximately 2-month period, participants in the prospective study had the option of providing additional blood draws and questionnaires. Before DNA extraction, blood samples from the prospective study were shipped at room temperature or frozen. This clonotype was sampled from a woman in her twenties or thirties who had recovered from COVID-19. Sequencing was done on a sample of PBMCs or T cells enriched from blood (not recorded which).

The DNA sequence is TGTGCCAGCAGCCGGATGCGGGGGGCCCAAGAGACCCAGTACTTC. The translation is CASSRMRGAQETQYF. The chain is encoded by TRBV3-1 (or the pseudogene TRBV3-2) joined to TRBJ2-5; the central 8 bases match TRBD2. CDR1 LGHDT and CDR2 YNNKEL were looked up in the germline V gene (reference sequence). There are 15 amino acids in the CDR3, from cysteine to phenylalanine inclusive. Only the CDR3 part of the read is kept: 45 bases, read in frame from the first base. V has 4 bases trimmed and J has 1 base trimmed; junction bases matching no gene number 5.